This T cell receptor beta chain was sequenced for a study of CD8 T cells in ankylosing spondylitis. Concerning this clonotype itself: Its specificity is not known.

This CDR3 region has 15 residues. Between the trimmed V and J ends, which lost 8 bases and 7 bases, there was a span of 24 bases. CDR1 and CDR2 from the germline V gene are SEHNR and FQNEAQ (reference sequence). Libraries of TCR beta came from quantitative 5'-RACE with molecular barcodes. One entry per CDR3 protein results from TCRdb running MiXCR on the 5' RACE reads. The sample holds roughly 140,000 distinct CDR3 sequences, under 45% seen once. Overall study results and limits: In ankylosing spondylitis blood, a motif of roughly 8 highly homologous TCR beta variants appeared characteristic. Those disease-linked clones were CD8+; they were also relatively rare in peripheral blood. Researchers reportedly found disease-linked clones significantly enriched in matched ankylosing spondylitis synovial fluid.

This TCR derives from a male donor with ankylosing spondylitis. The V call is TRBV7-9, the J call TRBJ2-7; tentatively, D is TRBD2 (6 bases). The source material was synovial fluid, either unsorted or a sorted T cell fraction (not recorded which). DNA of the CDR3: TGTGCCAGCGGGCGTAGCGGCAACACCTACGTAGAGCAGTACTTC. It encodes CASGRSGNTYVEQYF.